This T cell receptor beta chain was recovered during a study of cytomegalovirus exposure and HLA in healthy donors. The study, taken as a whole, reports: Prediction of most subjects' HLA-A and HLA-B alleles by TCR beta sequences was reportedly accurate. In a later analysis, compared with equally common non-associated chains, HLA-associated beta chains were more expanded.

The ends were cut back, 5 bases at V and 1 base at J, with 10 bases in the middle. Germline V CDR1 and CDR2: SGHTA, FQGTGA. CDR3 length: 14 amino acids. Regarding this clone: Its antigen is unknown.

The study ran its PCR with 60 Vbeta and 13 Jbeta primers. The repertoire was sequenced with immunoSEQ multiplex PCR; TCRdb's copy has only in-frame clones and lacks some. The repertoire holds more than 110,000 clones, around 85% seen once, with about 10% in the top ten. The clonotype comes from a woman aged 45-65 years in good health and CMV-seropositive. Sequenced input: PBMCs. The rearrangement uses TRBV7-3 and TRBJ2-3; D is perhaps TRBD2 (5 bases). CDR3 bases: TGTGCCAGCAGCCACAGCGGCGGCACAGATACGCAGTATTTT. This gives the protein CASSHSGGTDTQYF.